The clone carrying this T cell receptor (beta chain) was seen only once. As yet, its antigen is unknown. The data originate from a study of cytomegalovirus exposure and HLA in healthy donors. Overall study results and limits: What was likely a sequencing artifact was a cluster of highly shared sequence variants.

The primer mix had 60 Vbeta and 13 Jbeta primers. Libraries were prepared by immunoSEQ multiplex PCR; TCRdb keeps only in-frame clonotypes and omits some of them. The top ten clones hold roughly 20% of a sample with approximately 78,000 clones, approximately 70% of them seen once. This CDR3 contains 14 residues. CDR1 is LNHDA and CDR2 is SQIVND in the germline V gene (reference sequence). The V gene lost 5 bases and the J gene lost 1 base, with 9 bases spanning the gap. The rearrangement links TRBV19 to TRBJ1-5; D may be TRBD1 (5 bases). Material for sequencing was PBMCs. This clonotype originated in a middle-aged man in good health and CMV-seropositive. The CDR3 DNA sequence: TGTGCCAGTAGTTGGGCAGGGAGCAATCAGCCCCAGCATTTT. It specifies CASSWAGSNQPQHF. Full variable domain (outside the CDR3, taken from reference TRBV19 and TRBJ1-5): DGGITQSPKYLFRKEGQNVTLSCEQNLNHDAMYWYRQDPGQGLRLIYYSQIVNDFQKGDIAEGYSVSREKKESFPLTVTSAQKNPTAFYLCASSWAGSNQPQHFGDGTRLSIL.